These 24 T cell receptor beta chains came from one sample sequenced in a study of blood T cell repertoires in COVID-19. Some clones are missing from TCRdb's copy, which holds only in-frame ones; the method was immunoSEQ multiplex PCR. This table has roughly 65,000 clones, about 89% appearing once. Sequencing was performed on peripheral blood. The source of these receptors is a woman aged 55-70 years with acute or convalescent COVID-19.

This chain connects TRBV5-6 to TRBJ2-5; 8 bases are shared with TRBD1. The CDR3 is 13 residues long. V lost 0 bases, J lost 5 bases, and 0 bases stayed unmatched. CDR1 and CDR2 from the germline V gene are SGHDT and YYEEEE. CDR3 sequence: CASSLGQGETQYF. CDR3 bases: TGTGCCAGCAGCTTGGGACAGGGGGAGACCCAGTACTTC.

The V gene is TRBV5-1, the J gene TRBJ2-1; 8 bases are shared with TRBD2. The CDR3 sequence is 15 residues long. Losses at the gene ends were 1 base for V and 5 bases for J; bases not matched to a gene: 5. The germline V gene has CDR1 SGHRS and CDR2 YFSETQ. The CDR3 loop reads CASSLSSGVNNEQFF. CDR3 DNA sequence: TGCGCCAGCAGCTTGAGTAGCGGGGTTAACAATGAGCAGTTCTTC. Filled out from reference TRBV5-1 and TRBJ2-1, the complete variable domain reads KAGVTQTPRYLIKTRGQQVTLSCSPISGHRSVSWYQQTPGQGLQFLFEYFSETQRNKGNFPGRFSGRQFSNSRSEMNVSTLELGDSALYLCASSLSSGVNNEQFFGPGTRLTVL.

Only a few counts were recorded for this clone. The chain has TRBV4-2 and TRBJ1-6, with a possible D match to TRBD1 (6 bases). The CDR3 is made up of 14 amino acids. V lost 2 bases, J lost 10 bases, and 12 bases lay in between. Looked up from germline, CDR1 is LGHNA and CDR2 is YNFKEQ. The CDR3 protein is CASSQQTTGSPLHF. In DNA form, the CDR3 reads TGTGCCAGCAGCCAACAGACCACAGGGTCACCCCTCCACTTT.

The chain recombines TRBV25-1 with TRBJ2-5; 12 nucleotides align to TRBD2. Germline-derived CDR1 and CDR2 are MGHDK and SYGVNS. This CDR3 region has 14 residues. Unmatched junction bases numbered 3, after V lost 3 bases and J lost 7 bases. CDR3 nucleotide sequence: TGTGCCAGCAGTGACCGGACTAGCGGGGCGACCCAGTACTTC. It translates to CASSDRTSGATQYF.

In this sample, this clone turned up once. The chain has TRBV27 and TRBJ1-2; D not resolved. The germline V gene encodes CDR1 MNHEY and CDR2 SMNVEV (reference sequence). V was cut by 3 bases and J by 2 bases, with 10 bases left in between. This CDR3 has 14 amino acids. CDR3: CASSFLGGNYGYTF. The CDR3, as DNA: TGTGCCAGCAGTTTTTTAGGAGGAAACTATGGCTACACCTTC.

The chain combines TRBV14 with TRBJ2-6; 8 bases match TRBD1. This CDR3 spans 16 amino acids. The germline gives CDR1 SGHDN, CDR2 FVKESK. V shed 4 bases and J 3 bases; nucleotides not matched to a gene: 5. The CDR3 coding sequence is TGTGCCAGCAGCCGAGACAGGGGTTTTGGGGCCAACGTCCTGACTTTC. It translates to CASSRDRGFGANVLTF.

This chain links TRBV4-1 with TRBJ1-2; maybe TRBD1 (5 bases). The ends were cut back, 1 base at V and 5 bases at J, with 14 bases in the middle. Germline values: CDR1 MGHRA, CDR2 YSYEKL. The CDR3 sequence is 15 residues long. CDR3 sequence reads: CASSQVESGSYGYTF. DNA of the CDR3: TGCGCCAGCAGCCAAGTGGAGTCAGGGTCTTATGGCTACACCTTC.

The chain is built from TRBV2 and TRBJ1-5; D possibly corresponds to TRBD1 (5 bases). Germline V gene sequence: CDR1 SNHLY, CDR2 FYNNEI. V was clipped by 2 bases and J by 7 bases, with 9 bases between them. This CDR3 comprises 13 residues. The CDR3 spells CASSESRGQPQHF. CDR3 DNA: TGTGCCAGCAGTGAAAGCCGGGGGCAGCCCCAGCATTTT.

The rearrangement uses TRBV5-4 and TRBJ1-1, with a possible D match to TRBD1 (6 bases). The V end lost 5 bases, the J end lost 3 bases, and 14 bases lay between the germline ends. Germline-derived CDR1 and CDR2 are SGHNT and YYREEE (reference sequence). CDR3 length: 14 amino acids. The CDR3 DNA reads as TGTGCCAGCAGTAGGGGCAGGGGTTACACTGAAGCTTTCTTT. Encoded protein: CASSRGRGYTEAFF. The entire variable domain, with the rest obtained from reference TRBV5-4 and TRBJ1-1, is as follows: ETGVTQSPTHLIKTRGQQVTLRCSSQSGHNTVSWYQQALGQGPQFIFQYYREEENGRGNFPPRFSGLQFPNYSSELNVNALELDDSALYLCASSRGRGYTEAFFGQGTRLTVV.

The V call is TRBV27, the J call TRBJ2-2, with D perhaps matching TRBD2 (5 bases). Per germline, CDR1 MNHEY and CDR2 SMNVEV (reference sequence). The length of the CDR3 is 12 residues. V gave up 8 bases and J gave up 5 bases, with 9 bases separating them. In nucleotides, the CDR3 is TGTGCCAGCGGGAGAGGGACCGGGGAGCTGTTTTTT. This codes for CASGRGTGELFF.

The chain uses TRBV15 and TRBJ2-3; 7 nucleotides agree with TRBD1. Losses at the gene ends were 9 bases for V and 0 bases for J; bases not matched to a gene: 12. Germline V CDR1 and CDR2: LNHNV, YYDKDF (reference sequence). This CDR3 comprises 16 residues. CDR3 sequence: CATKGQKFSSTDTQYF. The CDR3 bases are TGTGCCACTAAGGGACAGAAATTTTCTAGCACAGATACGCAGTATTTT.

This chain uses TRBV19 with TRBJ2-2, with 9 bases matching TRBD1. Germline V gives CDR1 LNHDA, CDR2 SQIVND (reference sequence). There are 14 residues in the CDR3. The ends lost 6 bases at V and 3 bases at J; junction bases unmatched: 2. CDR3 loop: CASRQGADTGELFF. CDR3 coding DNA: TGTGCCAGTAGACAGGGGGCGGACACCGGGGAGCTGTTTTTT.

The chain is built from TRBV3-1 (or the pseudogene TRBV3-2) and TRBJ1-6, with 7 bases aligning to TRBD1. The CDR3 is made up of 17 amino acids. Germline loops: CDR1 LGHDT, CDR2 YNNKEL (reference sequence). J gave up 7 bases and V 3 bases, and 12 bases lay outside the gene matches. The CDR3 sequence is CASSHSTGPLENSPLHF. CDR3 DNA: TGTGCCAGCAGCCACTCGACAGGGCCCCTCGAGAATTCACCCCTCCACTTT.

This CDR3 reads CASGGGKQYF. CDR3 in DNA: TGTGCCAGCGGGGGGGGCAAGCAGTACTTC. The chain has TRBV28 and TRBJ2-7, with D possibly TRBD2 on 7 matching bases. CDR1 is MDHEN, CDR2 SYDVKM, per germline. V shed 8 bases and J shed 8 bases, with 10 bases lying between them. CDR3 size: 10 residues.

The gene calls are TRBV6-5 and TRBJ1-2; possibly TRBD1 for D (5 bases). This CDR3 spans 15 amino acids. V was cut by 11 bases and J by 4 bases, with 23 bases left in between. Germline-derived CDR1 and CDR2 are MNHEY and SVGAGI. CDR3 in amino acids: CALRGGRADFYGYTF. CDR3 in DNA: TGTGCCCTCCGGGGGGGGAGGGCCGACTTCTATGGCTACACCTTC.

The J gene is TRBJ2-3, the V gene TRBV11-2; TRBD2 matches at 15 bases. V was clipped by 4 bases and J by 2 bases; unmatched bases: 4. Germline CDR1 and CDR2: SGHAT and FQNNGV. The CDR3 spans 17 residues. The CDR3 coding sequence is TGTGCCAGCAGCTGGAGGACTAGCGGGGGGGTCACAGATACGCAGTATTTT. Amino acids: CASSWRTSGGVTDTQYF.

The chain couples TRBV10-3 to TRBJ2-7; 8 positions agree with TRBD1. Trimming at V came to 10 bases and at J to 3 bases, leaving 5 bases not matched to a gene. CDR3 length: 12 amino acids. From germline, CDR1 is ENHRY and CDR2 SYGVKD. This CDR3 reads CATGTGVYEQYF. For the CDR3, the DNA is TGTGCCACCGGGACAGGAGTCTACGAGCAGTACTTC.

V gene TRBV12-3 or TRBV12-4 combines with J gene TRBJ1-1, with 7 bases that match TRBD1. The CDR3 is 13 amino acids. The V segment lost 4 bases and the J segment 6 bases; nucleotides outside the gene matches: 5. CDR3 nucleotides: TGTGCCAGCAGTTCCCGAACAGGGGCTGAAGCTTTCTTT. Translated, it gives CASSSRTGAEAFF.

J is TRBJ1-5 and V is TRBV28; D remains unclear. The ends were cut back, 1 base at V and 0 bases at J, with 13 bases in the middle. The CDR3 runs to 17 residues. Germline loops: CDR1 MDHEN, CDR2 SYDVKM. The DNA for the CDR3 is TGTGCCAGCAGTTTATACCCCTCTAGTAATAGCAATCAGCCCCAGCATTTT. It encodes CASSLYPSSNSNQPQHF.

The chain combines TRBV10-3 with TRBJ2-3; 10 nucleotides match TRBD2. The CDR3 has 16 amino acids. The germline gives CDR1 ENHRY, CDR2 SYGVKD. The V gene end was trimmed by 8 bases and the J gene end by 0 bases; junction bases not matched to a gene: 8. CDR3 DNA sequence: TGTGCCATCCTGGGCACTAGCGGGGTTAGCACAGATACGCAGTATTTT. Translated, it gives CAILGTSGVSTDTQYF.

This chain connects TRBV18 to TRBJ2-7; 9 bases line up with TRBD1. Germline V gene lookup returns CDR1 KGHSH and CDR2 LQKENI. The CDR3 spans 14 residues. Trimming at V came to 4 bases and at J to 1 base, leaving 2 bases not matched to a gene. The CDR3 bases are TGTGCCAGCTCACTGGGACAGGGTTCCTACGAGCAGTACTTC. Translating it yields CASSLGQGSYEQYF.

J is TRBJ2-5 and V is TRBV7-9, with 12 bases fitting TRBD2. With 3 bases clipped from V and 3 bases from J, the junction kept 5 bases outside the gene matches. The CDR3 runs 16 residues. Germline assignment: CDR1 SEHNR and CDR2 FQNEAQ (reference sequence). CDR3 sequence: CASSFILAGGKETQYF. CDR3 sequence (DNA): TGTGCCAGCAGCTTCATTCTAGCGGGGGGGAAAGAGACCCAGTACTTC.

The V call is TRBV7-9, the J call TRBJ2-3; TRBD2 matches at 8 bases. The CDR3 runs to 17 residues. Trimming took 4 bases from V and 0 from J; bases not matched to a gene: 9. Looked up from germline, CDR1 is SEHNR and CDR2 is FQNEAQ (reference sequence). CDR3 protein: CASSSPGERGSTDTQYF. The CDR3 nucleotides are TGTGCCAGCAGCTCCCCGGGGGAGCGGGGGAGCACAGATACGCAGTATTTT.

This rearrangement joins TRBV6-6 to TRBJ2-1, with 12 bases that match TRBD2. Germline V CDR1 and CDR2: MNHNY, SVGAGI (reference sequence). Trimming removed 5 bases from V and 7 bases from J; junction bases left unmatched: 6. The CDR3 consists of 15 residues. The CDR3, as DNA: TGTGCCAGCAGTATACTAGCGGGGGGCTGGAATGAGCAGTTCTTC. It encodes CASSILAGGWNEQFF.